This record concerns one TCR beta chain sequence. These data belong to a study of T cell responses to AZD1222 COVID-19 vaccine. Study at large: Analyses pooled second doses at about 4 or about 12 weeks.

TCRdb keeps only in-frame clones here, not all; method: immunoSEQ multiplex PCR. The data show 150,000 or so clones, 75% to 95% seen once. CDR1 and CDR2 from the germline V gene are MNHGY and SAAAGT. The CDR3 has 11 residues. V was shortened by 5 bases and J by 4 bases, with 5 bases between the two germline ends. Here the sequenced sample was peripheral blood, taken on day 0 of AZD1222 vaccination. The sequence derives from an adult in good health. This sequence joins TRBV6-8 and TRBJ2-5; D ambiguous. The CDR3 bases are TGTGCCAGCAGTCCCCTAGAGACCCAGTACTTC. This encodes CASSPLETQYF.